Listed here is a single T cell receptor (beta chain). The target of this receptor is not known. Within one base of it there is no much larger clone, and no base qualities were kept. TCR CDR3 regions were amplified from genomic DNA by multiplex PCR using the deep immunoSEQ assay. For each cell subset, the extracted genomic DNA was distributed evenly across all wells of several immunoSEQ 96-well plates, and each plate served as one replicate. For sorted subsets, 150 to 200 ng genomic DNA, equal to some 30,000 T cell genomes, was loaded into each replicate PCR. The purified libraries were quantified using a Qubit 3.0 fluorometer, sized with a Bioanalyzer 2100, and then quantified again using the KAPA Library Quantification kit. Every immunoSEQ 96-well plate was sequenced on a separate single-read 150-cycle Illumina NextSeq 550 flow cell. Per the authors' processing: Because the immunoSEQ output held only junctional sequences and lacked quality scores, the filtering could not match the filtering applied to full-length reads. To assign V/J genes and CDR3, sequences were annotated using PyIR, a Python wrapper for IgBLAST v1.9, with IMGT germline references. Reads with weak V/J assignments (E-value above 1e-6), missing CDR3, stop codons, out-of-frame junctions, or ambiguous translated residues were removed. V3J clonotypes were defined by identical inferred V gene, J gene, and CDR3 amino acid sequence. To compute the percentage overlap between repertoires, the number of shared unique clonotypes was divided by the size of the smaller repertoire. RTK rarefaction, the Chao1 estimator, and Recon v2.1 estimates of unobserved clonotypes were used to assess repertoire richness. For all TCRbeta clonotypes obtained by the gDNA method from a few donors, generation probabilities were computed with OLGA. TCRdb carries this immuneACCESS record with in-frame sequences only. Its versions omit some clonotypes, under half of them owing to an unresolved V gene in the studies checked, with the rest unexplained. V, J and clone size derive from that table, while D and trimming were established from the DNA sequence. The sample table holds around 510,000 clones, of which approximately 95% were seen once. The ten largest clones represent nearly 0.065% of the sample.

Donors were healthy HIV-negative adults with no recently reported acute infections or vaccinations. All donors were Caucasian adults living in Nashville, Tennessee, USA. CD4+ T cells were enriched by magnetic negative selection; naive cells were then positively selected on CD45RA, and the negative fraction formed the memory subset. After blood collection by leukapheresis, PBMCs were isolated using Ficoll-Histopaque density gradient centrifugation and then cryopreserved in the vapor phase of liquid nitrogen. Analytical flow cytometry was used to check the purity and quantity of every magnetically sorted T cell population. Each sorted fraction had its genomic DNA isolated and then quantified by UV absorbance on a Nanodrop 2000c. This entry is derived from a study of shared clonotypes between healthy human individuals (dated by TCRdb to about 2020). Background for the entire study: The cohort comprised a couple of women and three men aged 18 to 49 years. For each donor, CD4 naive and CD4 memory were each run on three plates, CD8 naive on two plates, and CD8 memory on one plate. Blood TCR repertoires of five healthy adults were deeply sequenced to estimate repertoire size and the extent of clonotype sharing between individuals. Libraries were prepared and TCR repertoires were sequenced by different laboratories using diverse techniques, in order to increase sequencing depth and limit assay-specific biases. Each donor's leukapheresis produced roughly between roughly 0.9 and 9 billion PBMCs. The investigation overall reported the following: Pairwise subsampling indicated that sequencing depth was expected to affect the degree of clonotype sharing among donors. Because the study included only a small number of donors, the genetic and exposure-history diversity represented was limited. Even with the large sequencing depth, rarefaction of the sorted-subset datasets indicated that sequencing was incomplete. Sampling was limited to blood, and TCR repertoires in tissue likely differ from TCR repertoires in blood. Clonotypes shared by all four sorted-subset donors showed higher generation probabilities than non-shared clonotypes. Estimated clonotype richness was generally larger for naive than for memory subsets. When several donors were compared, the shared fraction of clonotypes was roughly 5% for naive CD4, over 3% for naive CD8, 2% to 2.5% for memory CD4, and 0.35% to 0.4% for memory CD8.

Trimming leaves V shorter by 5 bases and J shorter by 5 bases, with the junction holding 8 bases beyond the gene matches. For CDR1 and CDR2, the germline V gene lists MDHEN and SYDVKM. There are 14 amino acids in the CDR3, from cysteine to phenylalanine inclusive. Only the CDR3 DNA stays, 42 bases, in frame from base 1. The sequence came from a woman aged 25 to 39 in good health. The sequenced sample consisted of naive CD4+ T cells sorted from blood. The label giving this sample's cell subset or site can be read as: CD45RA+ positively selected. The chain is assembled from TRBV28 and TRBJ2-7; TRBD1 matches 8 bases in the middle. The CDR3 protein is CASSDGQGSDEQYF. Here is the DNA: TGTGCCAGCAGTGACGGACAGGGATCGGACGAGCAGTACTTC.